The 23 T cell receptor beta chains presented below share a single source sample, sequenced in a study of blood T cell repertoires in COVID-19. Data came from immunoSEQ multiplex PCR; TCRdb stores just in-frame clones and leaves some out. The sample has approximately 260,000 clones; around 82% are singletons. The sample was PBMCs or T cells enriched from blood (not recorded which). These receptors were collected from a man over 45 who had recovered from COVID-19.

The chain joins TRBV2 to TRBJ1-1; D is possibly TRBD1 (5 bases). CDR1 is SNHLY, CDR2 FYNNEI, per germline. V was shortened by 5 bases and J by 3 bases, with 10 bases between the two germline ends. This CDR3 is 13 amino acids long. The CDR3 DNA is TGTGCCAGCAGTTCACAGGCTTACACTGAAGCTTTCTTT. It is translated as CASSSQAYTEAFF.

This clone was seen only once. The gene calls are TRBV7-5 and TRBJ1-2; the table assigns TRBD1, which was not confirmed against the DNA. TRBV7-5 is reported as a pseudogene. CDR3 length: 13 residues. CDR3 sequence reads: CARSTTGGFGYTF. Written as DNA, the CDR3 is TGTGCCAGAAGCACGACAGGGGGCTTTGGCTACACCTTC.

The chain recombines TRBV5-4 with TRBJ2-7, with 9 bases matching TRBD1. J gave up 4 bases and V 4 bases, and 9 bases lay outside the gene matches. From germline, CDR1 is SGHNT and CDR2 YYREEE (reference sequence). The CDR3 contains 15 residues. CDR3 region: CASSLPTGGLYEQYF. As DNA, the CDR3 is TGTGCCAGCAGCCTTCCGACAGGGGGTTTGTACGAGCAGTACTTC.

The chain combines TRBV7-6 with TRBJ2-7; a possible D gene is TRBD2 (5 bases). Trimming shortened V by 2 bases and J by 2 bases, and 13 bases separated the two germline ends. Germline CDR1 and CDR2: SGHVS and FNYEAQ. CDR3 size: 15 residues. The CDR3 protein is CASSLLGSGPYEQYF. The CDR3 DNA is TGTGCCAGCAGCTTATTGGGCAGCGGACCCTACGAGCAGTACTTC.

This chain joins TRBV9 and TRBJ1-6; 8 nucleotides align to TRBD1. This CDR3 region has 15 residues. The ends lost 2 bases at V and 7 bases at J; junction bases unmatched: 5. CDR1 SGDLS and CDR2 YYNGEE come from the germline V gene. CDR3: CASSVYTGGNSPLHF. The CDR3 DNA reads as TGTGCCAGCAGCGTCTACACAGGGGGGAATTCACCCCTCCACTTT.

The rearrangement uses TRBV27 and TRBJ1-6; no clear D. V lost 3 bases and J lost 11, with 8 bases in between. The germline V gene encodes CDR1 MNHEY and CDR2 SMNVEV (reference sequence). CDR3 size: 12 residues. The CDR3 bases are TGTGCCAGCAGTTTTCACGGTGCACCCCTCCACTTT. Translated: CASSFHGAPLHF.

The chain uses TRBV11-3 and TRBJ1-2; TRBD1 might be the D (6 bases). Germline V gene lookup returns CDR1 SGHNT and CDR2 YENEEA. The V end lost 8 bases, the J end lost 2 bases, and 12 bases lay between the germline ends. This CDR3 is built from 13 residues. The CDR3 DNA reads TGTGCCAGCGCACTAGGACAGAACTATGGCTACACCTTC. It encodes CASALGQNYGYTF. Drawing the rest from reference TRBV11-3 and TRBJ1-2, the complete variable domain is EAGVVQSPRYKIIEKKQPVAFWCNPISGHNTLYWYLQNLGQGPELLIRYENEEAVDDSQLPKDRFSAERLKGVDSTLKIQPAELGDSAVYLCASALGQNYGYTFGSGTRLTVV.

The chain employs TRBV7-8 and TRBJ1-4; the match to TRBD1 covers 8 bases. Germline assignment: CDR1 SGHVS and CDR2 FQNEAQ. CDR3 size: 15 residues. The J segment lost 7 bases and the V segment lost 1 base, leaving 5 bases of the junction unmatched. This chain's CDR3 is CASSLGGTGSEKLFF. The CDR3 DNA is TGTGCCAGCAGCTTAGGGGGGACAGGTTCTGAAAAACTGTTTTTT. Filled out from reference TRBV7-8 and TRBJ1-4, the complete variable domain reads GAGVSQSPRYKVAKRGQDVALRCDPISGHVSLFWYQQALGQGPEFLTYFQNEAQLDKSGLPSDRFFAERPEGSVSTLKIQRTQQEDSAVYLCASSLGGTGSEKLFFGSGTQLSVL.

The chain uses TRBV24-1 and TRBJ2-3; perhaps TRBD1 as D (7 bases). The CDR3 is 15 residues long. Germline-derived CDR1 and CDR2 are KGHDR and SFDVKD. The V end was cut by 4 bases, the J end by 3 bases, with 13 bases between. CDR3 residues: CATSDLTGRTDTQYF. Written as DNA, the CDR3 is TGTGCCACCAGTGACCTGACAGGGAGGACAGATACGCAGTATTTT.

Concerning this clone itself: Other DNA sequences within the sample encode an identical CDR3. The chain combines TRBV3-1 (or the pseudogene TRBV3-2) with TRBJ2-7; D remains ambiguous. CDR3 length: 14 amino acids. The V end lost 0 bases, the J end lost 1 base, and 7 bases lay between the germline ends. Looked up from germline, CDR1 is LGHDT and CDR2 is YNNKEL (reference sequence). The CDR3 is CASSQDPGSYEQYF. CDR3 DNA: TGTGCCAGCAGCCAAGATCCCGGGTCCTACGAGCAGTACTTC.

The chain couples TRBV3-1 (or the pseudogene TRBV3-2) to TRBJ2-1; 7 bases line up with TRBD2. CDR3 length equals 16 residues. In germline, CDR1 is LGHDT, CDR2 YNNKEL (reference sequence). The trim removed 0 bases at V and 4 bases at J, leaving 6 bases unmatched. CDR3 sequence (DNA): TGTGCCAGCAGCCAAGATGCTAGCGGAACATACAATGAGCAGTTCTTC. Protein sequence: CASSQDASGTYNEQFF.

The chain uses TRBV15 and TRBJ1-3; perhaps TRBD1 as D (6 bases). The CDR3 consists of 19 residues. CDR1 LNHNV and CDR2 YYDKDF come from the germline V gene (reference sequence). V lost 0 bases and J 0 bases, leaving 18 bases between the germline ends. CDR3 region: CATSRDPLGAARSGNTIYF. As DNA, the CDR3 is TGTGCCACCAGCAGAGATCCTTTGGGGGCGGCTCGCTCTGGAAACACCATATATTTT.

The gene calls are TRBV29-1 and TRBJ2-1, with 14 bases that match TRBD2. Germline values: CDR1 SQVTM, CDR2 ANQGSEA. The CDR3 is made up of 18 amino acids. V lost 3 bases and J lost 0; bases outside the gene matches: 7. The CDR3 region is CSVDGTSGRSSSYNEQFF. The CDR3, as DNA: TGCAGCGTTGACGGGACTAGCGGGAGATCGAGCTCCTACAATGAGCAGTTCTTC.

CDR3 in amino acids: CASSSGGNYGYTF. DNA for the CDR3: TGTGCCAGCAGTTCCGGGGGGAACTATGGCTACACCTTC. The rearrangement links TRBV7-2 to TRBJ1-2; D may be TRBD1 (5 bases). Trimming shortened V by 6 bases and J by 2 bases, and 10 bases separated the two germline ends. Germline V gene data show CDR1 as SGHTA and CDR2 as FQGNSA. CDR3 length equals 13 residues.

V and J are TRBV5-1 and TRBJ2-1, with TRBD2 matching over 10 bases. CDR3 length equals 15 residues. Trimming at V came to 7 bases and at J to 4 bases, leaving 8 bases not matched to a gene. Germline V lookup: CDR1 SGHRS, CDR2 YFSETQ. CDR3 protein: CASHGASGSYNEQFF. CDR3 nucleotides: TGCGCCAGCCATGGCGCTAGCGGGAGTTACAATGAGCAGTTCTTC.

J is TRBJ2-3 and V is TRBV7-9; D is perhaps TRBD2 (6 bases). This CDR3 spans 15 amino acids. In germline, CDR1 is SEHNR, CDR2 FQNEAQ (reference sequence). V lost 3 bases and J lost 4, with 14 bases in between. Written as DNA, the CDR3 is TGTGCCAGCAGCTTCCGGGAGCCCCCCCCAGATACGCAGTATTTT. Translated: CASSFREPPPDTQYF.

The chain combines TRBV7-2 with TRBJ2-5; 8 bases line up with TRBD1. After removal of 1 base from V and 5 bases from J, the junction contained 6 bases not matched to a gene. The CDR3 has 15 amino acids. Germline CDR1 and CDR2: SGHTA and FQGNSA. The CDR3 spells CASSLGGTGYETQYF. CDR3 in DNA: TGTGCCAGCAGCTTAGGAGGGACAGGATACGAGACCCAGTACTTC.

The chain joins TRBV7-2 to TRBJ1-2, with D perhaps TRBD1 (6 bases). This CDR3 has 12 amino acids. The germline CDR1 and CDR2 sequences are SGHTA and FQGNSA. The V gene lost 3 bases and the J gene lost 7 bases, with 9 bases spanning the gap. Here the CDR3 DNA reads TGTGCCAGCAGCTTTGGGGGCGGTGGCTACACCTTC. It specifies CASSFGGGGYTF.

CDR3 nucleotide sequence: TGTGCCAGCAGTTCCCTTCAGAGCCCTGGCGGGAGTCCCTACAATGAGCAGTTCTTC. Residues: CASSSLQSPGGSPYNEQFF. The chain carries TRBV6-2 or TRBV6-3 and TRBJ2-1, with 7 bases fitting TRBD2. J gave up 2 bases and V 4 bases, and 17 bases lay outside the gene matches. CDR1 and CDR2 from the germline V gene are MNHEY and SVGEGT. This CDR3 is 19 amino acids long.

This sequence joins TRBV2 and TRBJ2-4; the D gene is possibly TRBD1 (6 bases). This CDR3 contains 16 residues. The V end lost 2 bases, the J end lost 2 bases, and 13 bases lay between the germline ends. Looked up from germline, CDR1 is SNHLY and CDR2 is FYNNEI. DNA for the CDR3: TGTGCCAGCAGTGAAATAGGACAGCTGCCCAAAAACATTCAGTACTTC. It codes for CASSEIGQLPKNIQYF. Based on the CDR3 plus reference TRBV2 and TRBJ2-4, the full variable domain is EPEVTQTPSHQVTQMGQEVILRCVPISNHLYFYWYRQILGQKVEFLVSFYNNEISEKSEIFDDQFSVERPDGSNFTLKIRSTKLEDSAMYFCASSEIGQLPKNIQYFGAGTRLSVL.

The chain carries TRBV11-2 and TRBJ2-5; 11 positions match TRBD1. The CDR3 is made up of 18 amino acids. Germline CDR1 is SGHAT and CDR2 is FQNNGV. Losses at the gene ends were 1 base for V and 4 bases for J; bases not matched to a gene: 11. The CDR3 reads CASSLGTGGFGGRETQYF. CDR3 coding DNA: TGTGCCAGCAGCTTAGGGACAGGGGGCTTTGGTGGGCGAGAGACCCAGTACTTC.

CDR3 DNA: TGTGCCAGCAGTAACCCGGGAGCACATACGCAGTATTTT. Encoded protein: CASSNPGAHTQYF. The rearrangement links TRBV6-5 to TRBJ2-3, with a weak D call TRBD2 (6 bases). Germline V gives CDR1 MNHEY, CDR2 SVGAGI. This CDR3 spans 13 amino acids. Trimming cost V 5 bases and J 7 bases, with 13 bases left between them.

The chain recombines TRBV3-1 (or the pseudogene TRBV3-2) with TRBJ1-1; 10 positions agree with TRBD1. CDR1 is LGHDT and CDR2 is YNNKEL in the germline V gene (reference sequence). J lost 8 bases, V lost 1 base, and 7 bases had no gene match. The CDR3 totals 15 residues. The CDR3 spells CASSQVIRDRGEAFF. CDR3 bases: TGTGCCAGCAGCCAAGTAATTCGGGACAGGGGCGAAGCTTTCTTT.